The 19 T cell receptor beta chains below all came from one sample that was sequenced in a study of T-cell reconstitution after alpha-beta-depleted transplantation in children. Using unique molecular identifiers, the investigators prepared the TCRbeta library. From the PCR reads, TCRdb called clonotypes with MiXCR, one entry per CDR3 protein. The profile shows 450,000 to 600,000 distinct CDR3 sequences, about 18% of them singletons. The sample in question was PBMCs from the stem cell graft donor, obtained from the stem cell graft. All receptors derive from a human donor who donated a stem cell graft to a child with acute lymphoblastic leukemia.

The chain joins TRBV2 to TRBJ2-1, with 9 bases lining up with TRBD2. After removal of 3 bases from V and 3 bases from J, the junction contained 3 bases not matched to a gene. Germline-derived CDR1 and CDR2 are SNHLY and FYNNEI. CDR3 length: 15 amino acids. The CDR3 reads CASSDSGRLYNEQFF. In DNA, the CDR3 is TGTGCCAGCAGTGACAGCGGGAGGCTCTACAATGAGCAGTTCTTC.

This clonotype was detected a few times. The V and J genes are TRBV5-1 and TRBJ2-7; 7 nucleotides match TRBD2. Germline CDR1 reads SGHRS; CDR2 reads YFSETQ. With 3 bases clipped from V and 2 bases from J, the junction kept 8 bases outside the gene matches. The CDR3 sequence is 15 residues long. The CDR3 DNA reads TGCGCCAGCAGCTACCATATAGCGGGTCCCTACGAGCAGTACTTC. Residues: CASSYHIAGPYEQYF.

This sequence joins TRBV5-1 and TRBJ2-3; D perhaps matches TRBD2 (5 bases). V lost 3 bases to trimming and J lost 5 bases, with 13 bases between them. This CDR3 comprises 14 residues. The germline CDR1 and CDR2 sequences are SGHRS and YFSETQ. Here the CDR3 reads CASSSREARDTQYF. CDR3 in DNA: TGCGCCAGCAGCTCCCGGGAAGCCAGAGATACGCAGTATTTT.

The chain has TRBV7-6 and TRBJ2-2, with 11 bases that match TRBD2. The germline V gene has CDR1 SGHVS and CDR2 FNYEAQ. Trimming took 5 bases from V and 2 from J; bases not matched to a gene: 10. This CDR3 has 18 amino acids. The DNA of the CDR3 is TGTGCCAGCAGCCCAGACGATCGACTAGCGGGAAACACCGGGGAGCTGTTTTTT. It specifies CASSPDDRLAGNTGELFF.

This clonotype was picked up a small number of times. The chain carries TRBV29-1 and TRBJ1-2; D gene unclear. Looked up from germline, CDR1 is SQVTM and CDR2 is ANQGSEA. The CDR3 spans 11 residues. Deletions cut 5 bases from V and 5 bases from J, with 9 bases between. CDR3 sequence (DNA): TGCAGCGTTCGGGCTATATATGGCTACACCTTC. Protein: CSVRAIYGYTF.

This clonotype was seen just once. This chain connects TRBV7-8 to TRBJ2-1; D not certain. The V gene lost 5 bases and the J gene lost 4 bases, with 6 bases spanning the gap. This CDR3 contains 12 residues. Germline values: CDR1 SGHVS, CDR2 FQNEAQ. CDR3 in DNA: TGTGCCAGCAGCATAACATACAATGAGCAGTTCTTC. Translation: CASSITYNEQFF.

DNA for the CDR3: TGCGCCAGTCGGGCAATAACAGGGAGCGCTGGAAACACCATATATTTT. Translated: CASRAITGSAGNTIYF. This chain uses TRBV5-1 with TRBJ1-3; D perhaps matches TRBD1 (6 bases). In germline, CDR1 is SGHRS, CDR2 YFSETQ. V gave up 8 bases and J gave up 2 bases, with 20 bases separating them. The CDR3 has 16 amino acids.

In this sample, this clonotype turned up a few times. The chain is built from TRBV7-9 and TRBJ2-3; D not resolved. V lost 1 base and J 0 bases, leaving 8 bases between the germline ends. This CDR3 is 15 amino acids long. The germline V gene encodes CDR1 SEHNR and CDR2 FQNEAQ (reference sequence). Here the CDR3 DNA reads TGTGCCAGCAGCTTAGTGGAATCTAGCACAGATACGCAGTATTTT. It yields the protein CASSLVESSTDTQYF.

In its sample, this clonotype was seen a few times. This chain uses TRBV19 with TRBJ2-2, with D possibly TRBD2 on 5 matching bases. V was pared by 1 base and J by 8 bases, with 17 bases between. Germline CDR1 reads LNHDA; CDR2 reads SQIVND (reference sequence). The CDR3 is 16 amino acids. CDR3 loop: CASSIGAQSGMGELFF. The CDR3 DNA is TGTGCCAGTAGTATAGGAGCCCAGTCGGGAATGGGGGAGCTGTTTTTT.

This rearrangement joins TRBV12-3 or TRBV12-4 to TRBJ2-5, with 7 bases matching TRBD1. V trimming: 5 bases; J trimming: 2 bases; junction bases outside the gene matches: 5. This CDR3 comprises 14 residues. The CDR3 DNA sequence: TGTGCCAGCAGTATCCGGACAGGACAAGAGACCCAGTACTTC. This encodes CASSIRTGQETQYF.

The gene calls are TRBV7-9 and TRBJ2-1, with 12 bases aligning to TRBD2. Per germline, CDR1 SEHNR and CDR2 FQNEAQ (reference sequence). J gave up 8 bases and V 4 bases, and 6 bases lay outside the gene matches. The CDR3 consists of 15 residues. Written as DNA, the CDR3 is TGTGCCAGCAGCTCCGGACTAGCGGGAATCGATGAGCAGTTCTTC. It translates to CASSSGLAGIDEQFF.

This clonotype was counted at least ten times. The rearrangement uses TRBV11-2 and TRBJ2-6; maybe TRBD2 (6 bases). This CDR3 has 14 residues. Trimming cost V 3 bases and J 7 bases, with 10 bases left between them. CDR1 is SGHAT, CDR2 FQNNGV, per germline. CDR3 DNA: TGTGCCAGCAGCTTCCGGAGGGGAGCCAACGTCCTGACTTTC. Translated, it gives CASSFRRGANVLTF.

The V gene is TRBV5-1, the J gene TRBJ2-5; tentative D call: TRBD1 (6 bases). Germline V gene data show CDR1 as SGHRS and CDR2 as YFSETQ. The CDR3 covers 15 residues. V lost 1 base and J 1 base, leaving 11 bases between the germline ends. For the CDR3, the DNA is TGCGCCAGCAGCTTGTATCCACAGGGCCAAGAGACCCAGTACTTC. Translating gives CASSLYPQGQETQYF. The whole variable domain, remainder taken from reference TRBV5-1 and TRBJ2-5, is KAGVTQTPRYLIKTRGQQVTLSCSPISGHRSVSWYQQTPGQGLQFLFEYFSETQRNKGNFPGRFSGRQFSNSRSEMNVSTLELGDSALYLCASSLYPQGQETQYFGPGTRLLVL.

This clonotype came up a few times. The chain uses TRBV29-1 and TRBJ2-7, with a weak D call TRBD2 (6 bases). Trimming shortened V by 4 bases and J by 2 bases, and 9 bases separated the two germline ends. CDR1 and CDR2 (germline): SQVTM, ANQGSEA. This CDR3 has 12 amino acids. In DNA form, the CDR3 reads TGCAGCGTTGCCGGGAGCGCCTACGAGCAGTACTTC. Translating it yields CSVAGSAYEQYF.

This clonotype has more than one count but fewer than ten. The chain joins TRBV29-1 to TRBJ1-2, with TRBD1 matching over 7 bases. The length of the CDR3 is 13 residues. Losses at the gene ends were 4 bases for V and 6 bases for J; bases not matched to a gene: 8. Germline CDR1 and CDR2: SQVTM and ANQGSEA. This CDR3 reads CSVGDRQGDGYTF. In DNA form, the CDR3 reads TGCAGCGTTGGGGATAGACAGGGAGATGGCTACACCTTC.

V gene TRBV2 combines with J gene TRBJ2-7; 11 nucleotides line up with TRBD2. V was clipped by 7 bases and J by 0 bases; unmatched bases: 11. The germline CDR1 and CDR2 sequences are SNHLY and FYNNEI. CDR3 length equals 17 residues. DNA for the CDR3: TGTGCCAGCACCACCCTAGCGGGAGGTCGTAGCTCCTACGAGCAGTACTTC. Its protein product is CASTTLAGGRSSYEQYF.

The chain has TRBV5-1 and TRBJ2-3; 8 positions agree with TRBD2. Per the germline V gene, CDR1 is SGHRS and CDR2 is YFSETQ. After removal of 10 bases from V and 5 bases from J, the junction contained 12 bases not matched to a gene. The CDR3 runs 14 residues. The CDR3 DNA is TGCGCCGGTTCACCGGGACTAGGGAGAGATACGCAGTATTTT. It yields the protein CAGSPGLGRDTQYF. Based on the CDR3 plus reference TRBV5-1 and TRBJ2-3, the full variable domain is KAGVTQTPRYLIKTRGQQVTLSCSPISGHRSVSWYQQTPGQGLQFLFEYFSETQRNKGNFPGRFSGRQFSNSRSEMNVSTLELGDSALYLCAGSPGLGRDTQYFGPGTRLTVL.

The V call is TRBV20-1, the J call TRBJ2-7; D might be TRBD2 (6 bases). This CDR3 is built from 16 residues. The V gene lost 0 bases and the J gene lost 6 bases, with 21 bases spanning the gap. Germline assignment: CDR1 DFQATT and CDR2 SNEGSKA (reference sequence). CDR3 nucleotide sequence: TGCAGTGCTAGAGATCTCGGGACCGGCGGGGATTCCGAGCAGTACTTC. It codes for CSARDLGTGGDSEQYF.

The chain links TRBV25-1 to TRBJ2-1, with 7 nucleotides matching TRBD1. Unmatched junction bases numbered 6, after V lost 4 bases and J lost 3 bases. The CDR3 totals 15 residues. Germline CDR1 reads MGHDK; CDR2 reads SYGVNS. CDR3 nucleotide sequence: TGTGCCAGCAGTGGGGACAGAGCCCTCTACAATGAGCAGTTCTTC. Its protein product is CASSGDRALYNEQFF.